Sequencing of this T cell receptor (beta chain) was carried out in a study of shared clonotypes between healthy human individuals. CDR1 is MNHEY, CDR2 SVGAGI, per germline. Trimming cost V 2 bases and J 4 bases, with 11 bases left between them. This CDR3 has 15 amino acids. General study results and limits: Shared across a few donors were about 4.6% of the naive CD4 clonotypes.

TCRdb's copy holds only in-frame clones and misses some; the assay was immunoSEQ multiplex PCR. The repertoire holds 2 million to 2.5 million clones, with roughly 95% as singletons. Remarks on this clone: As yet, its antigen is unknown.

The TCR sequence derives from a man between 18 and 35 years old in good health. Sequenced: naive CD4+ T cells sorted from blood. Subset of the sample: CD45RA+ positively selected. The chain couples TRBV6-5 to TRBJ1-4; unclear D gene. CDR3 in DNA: TGTGCCAGCAGTTACCTCGACGGATTTAATGAAAAACTGTTTTTT. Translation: CASSYLDGFNEKLFF.